The clone carrying this T cell receptor (beta chain) occurred a few times. Its target is unknown. Trimming took 3 bases from V and 1 from J, leaving 9 bases between them. CDR3 length equals 14 residues. TCRdb reanalysed the RACE reads using MiXCR and keeps one entry per CDR3 protein. The sample holds 70,000 to 95,000 distinct CDR3 sequences; 6.6% are singletons and the top ten take 1.3%. Time point specified: patch test 2, 6 weeks after DPC sensitization. The treatment denotes: therapeutic diphenylcyclopropenone sensitization with weekly scalp DPC. The study enrolled 18 to 70-year-old alopecia patients suitable for DPC. This record comes from a study of human T cells and chemical hapten exposure. Whole-study context: Patients additionally received therapeutic doses of diphenylcyclopropenone on the scalp once a week, and this continued throughout the approximately 23-week study.

Findings of the study overall: TCRs above 1 in 1000 frequency stayed constant with DPC sensitization.

The clonotype comes from a woman in her thirties with alopecia areata. Some clones in this sample may be carry-over from other donors' samples. The sample here was whole blood, taken in connection with sensitization to the hapten diphenylcyclopropenone (DPC). The chain joins TRBV12-3 or TRBV12-4 to TRBJ1-1, with D hard to call. The CDR3 region is CASSFTRKNTEAFF. The CDR3 region has the DNA TGTGCCAGCAGTTTCACCAGGAAGAACACTGAAGCTTTCTTT.